This T cell receptor (beta chain) was recorded in a study of T cells in Graves' hyperthyroidism and ophthalmopathy. Study summary: Specimen type is peripheral blood, collected at initial diagnosis prior to any treatment.

Extraction of PBMCs used roughly 9.4 ml of fresh peripheral blood. This clonotype was seen a few times. Its target is not known. Trimming at V came to 0 bases and at J to 3 bases, leaving 6 bases not matched to a gene. CDR1 is SGDLS and CDR2 is YYNGEE in the germline V gene. This CDR3 has 16 residues. General observations from the study: A model of 13 V-J pairs discriminated ophthalmopathy from stable hyperthyroidism. Most clonotypes expanded in the thyroid (above 0.001) were also present in blood.

Amplification of TCR beta CDR3 regions used RNA as the template. First-round RT-PCR of the TCR CDR3 relied on the HTBI primer set. TCRdb re-called the multiplex PCR reads with MiXCR, one entry per CDR3 protein. The sample contains more than 300,000 distinct CDR3 sequences, 15% to 20% of which appear only once. The chain joins TRBV9 to TRBJ2-1, with 7 positions matching TRBD2. The TCR comes from a man aged 18 to 30 with Graves' ophthalmopathy. The sequenced material came from blood. The CDR3 coding sequence is TGTGCCAGCAGCGTAGCTGGGGGGGGTCTCTACAATGAGCAGTTCTTC. This gives the protein CASSVAGGGLYNEQFF. The whole variable domain, remainder taken from reference TRBV9 and TRBJ2-1, is DSGVTQTPKHLITATGQRVTLRCSPRSGDLSVYWYQQSLDQGLQFLIQYYNGEERAKGNILERFSAQQFPDLHSELNLSSLELGDSALYFCASSVAGGGLYNEQFFGPGTRLTVL.